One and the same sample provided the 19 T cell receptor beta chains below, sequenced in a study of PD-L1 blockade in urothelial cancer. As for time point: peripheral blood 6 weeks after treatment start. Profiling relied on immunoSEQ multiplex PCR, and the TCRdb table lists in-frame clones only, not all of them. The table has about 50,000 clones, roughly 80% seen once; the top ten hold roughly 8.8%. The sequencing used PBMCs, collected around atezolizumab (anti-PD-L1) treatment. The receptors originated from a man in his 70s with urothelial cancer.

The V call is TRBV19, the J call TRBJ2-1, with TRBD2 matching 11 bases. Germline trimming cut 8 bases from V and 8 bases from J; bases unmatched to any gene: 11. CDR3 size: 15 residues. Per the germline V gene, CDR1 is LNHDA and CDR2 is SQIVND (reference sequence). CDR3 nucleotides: TGTGCCAGTCGTCGAGGTAGCGGGAGGGCTGATGAGCAGTTCTTC. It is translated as CASRRGSGRADEQFF.

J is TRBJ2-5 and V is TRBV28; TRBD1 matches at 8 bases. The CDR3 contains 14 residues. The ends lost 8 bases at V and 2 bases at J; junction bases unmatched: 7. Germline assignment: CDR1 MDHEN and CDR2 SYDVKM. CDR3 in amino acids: CASLWTGKQETQYF. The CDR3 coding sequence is TGTGCCAGCCTATGGACAGGGAAACAAGAGACCCAGTACTTC.

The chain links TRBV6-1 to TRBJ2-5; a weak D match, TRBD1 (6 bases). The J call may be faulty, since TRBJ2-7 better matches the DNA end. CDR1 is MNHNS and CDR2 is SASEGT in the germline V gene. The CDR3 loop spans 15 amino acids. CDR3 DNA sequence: TGTGCCAGCAGTGTCTTTCGTCCCAGGGGCTACGAGCAGTACTTC. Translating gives CASSVFRPRGYEQYF.

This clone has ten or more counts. CDR3 coding DNA: TGTGCCAGCAGTGGACAGGGAGAGGCCGGGGAGCTGTTTTTT. Protein product: CASSGQGEAGELFF. This chain uses TRBV28 with TRBJ2-2; 8 bases line up with TRBD1. J lost 6 bases, V lost 5 bases, and 5 bases had no gene match. This CDR3 region has 14 residues. Looked up from germline, CDR1 is MDHEN and CDR2 is SYDVKM.

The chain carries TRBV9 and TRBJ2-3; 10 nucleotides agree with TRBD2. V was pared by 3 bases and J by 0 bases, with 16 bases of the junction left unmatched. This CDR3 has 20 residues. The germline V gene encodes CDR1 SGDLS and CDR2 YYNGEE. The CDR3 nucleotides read TGTGCCAGCAGCGCCCGGGGGGGGCTAGCGGGAGCTGGGAGCACAGATACGCAGTATTTT. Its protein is CASSARGGLAGAGSTDTQYF.

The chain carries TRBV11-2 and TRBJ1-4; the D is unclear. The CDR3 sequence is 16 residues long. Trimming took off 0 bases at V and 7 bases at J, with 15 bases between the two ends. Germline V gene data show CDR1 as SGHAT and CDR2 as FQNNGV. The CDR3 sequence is CASSLERTADSEKLFF. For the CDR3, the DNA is TGTGCCAGCAGCTTAGAACGGACTGCTGATAGTGAAAAACTGTTTTTT.

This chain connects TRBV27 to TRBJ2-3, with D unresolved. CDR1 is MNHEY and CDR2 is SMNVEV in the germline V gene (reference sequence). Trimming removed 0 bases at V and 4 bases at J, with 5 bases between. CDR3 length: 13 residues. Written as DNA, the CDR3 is TGTGCCAGCAGTTTATCGCCAGCAGATACGCAGTATTTT. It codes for CASSLSPADTQYF.

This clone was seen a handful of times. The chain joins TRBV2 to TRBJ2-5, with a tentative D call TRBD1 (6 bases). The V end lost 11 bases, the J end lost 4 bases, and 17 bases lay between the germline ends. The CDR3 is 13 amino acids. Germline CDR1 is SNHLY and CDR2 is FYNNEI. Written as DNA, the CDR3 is TGTGCCCATGCTACAGGGTGGCGAGAGACCCAGTACTTC. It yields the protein CAHATGWRETQYF.

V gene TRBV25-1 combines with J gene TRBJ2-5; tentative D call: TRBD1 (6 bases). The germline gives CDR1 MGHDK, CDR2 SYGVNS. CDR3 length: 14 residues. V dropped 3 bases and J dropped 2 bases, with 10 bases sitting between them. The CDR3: CASSDWTAQETQYF. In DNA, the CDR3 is TGTGCCAGCAGTGATTGGACAGCACAAGAGACCCAGTACTTC. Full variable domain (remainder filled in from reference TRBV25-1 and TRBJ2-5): EADIYQTPRYLVIGTGKKITLECSQTMGHDKMYWYQQDPGMELHLIHYSYGVNSTEKGDLSSESTVSRIRTEHFPLTLESARPSHTSQYLCASSDWTAQETQYFGPGTRLLVL.

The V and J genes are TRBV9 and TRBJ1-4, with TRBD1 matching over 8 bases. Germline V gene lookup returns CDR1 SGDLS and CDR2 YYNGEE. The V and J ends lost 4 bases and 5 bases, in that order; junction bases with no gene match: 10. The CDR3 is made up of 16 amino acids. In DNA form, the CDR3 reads TGTGCCAGCAGCCCAACCTACCGACAGGGGAATGAAAAACTGTTTTTT. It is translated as CASSPTYRQGNEKLFF.

CDR3 loop: CASSPGQADTQYF. The CDR3, as DNA: TGTGCCAGCAGCCCAGGACAGGCAGATACGCAGTATTTT. V usage is TRBV7-9 and J usage is TRBJ2-3; 7 bases map to TRBD1. Germline CDR1 is SEHNR and CDR2 is FQNEAQ (reference sequence). CDR3 length: 13 residues. The V segment lost 5 bases and the J segment 4 bases; nucleotides outside the gene matches: 3.

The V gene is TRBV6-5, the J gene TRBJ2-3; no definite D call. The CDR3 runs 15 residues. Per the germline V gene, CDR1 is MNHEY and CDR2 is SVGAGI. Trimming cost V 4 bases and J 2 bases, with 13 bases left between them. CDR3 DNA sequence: TGTGCCAGCAGTTTAGTTTGGAGTTCCACAGATACGCAGTATTTT. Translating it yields CASSLVWSSTDTQYF.

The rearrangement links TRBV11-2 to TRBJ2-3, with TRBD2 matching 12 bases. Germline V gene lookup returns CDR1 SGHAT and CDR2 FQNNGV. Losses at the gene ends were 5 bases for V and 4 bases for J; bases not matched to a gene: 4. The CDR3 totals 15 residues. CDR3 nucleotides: TGTGCCAGCAGCGCACTAGCGGGAGGACCAGATACGCAGTATTTT. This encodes CASSALAGGPDTQYF.

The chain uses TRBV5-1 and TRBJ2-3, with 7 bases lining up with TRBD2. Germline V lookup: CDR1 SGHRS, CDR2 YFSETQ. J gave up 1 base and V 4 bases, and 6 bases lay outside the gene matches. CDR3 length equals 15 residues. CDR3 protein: CASSTGLGGTDTQYF. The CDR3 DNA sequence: TGCGCCAGCAGCACCGGACTAGGAGGCACAGATACGCAGTATTTT.

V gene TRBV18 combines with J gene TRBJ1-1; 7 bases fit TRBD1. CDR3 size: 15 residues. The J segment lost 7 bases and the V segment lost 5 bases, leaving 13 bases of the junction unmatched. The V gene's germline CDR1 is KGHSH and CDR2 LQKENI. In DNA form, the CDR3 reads TGTGCCAGCTCATCCCAGGGGGGTCCAGGTAATGAAGCTTTCTTT. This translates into CASSSQGGPGNEAFF.

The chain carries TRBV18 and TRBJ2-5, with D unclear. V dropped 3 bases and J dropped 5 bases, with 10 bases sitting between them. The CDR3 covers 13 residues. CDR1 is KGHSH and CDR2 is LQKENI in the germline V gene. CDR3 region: CASSPEVEETQYF. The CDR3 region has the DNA TGTGCCAGCTCACCTGAGGTCGAGGAGACCCAGTACTTC.

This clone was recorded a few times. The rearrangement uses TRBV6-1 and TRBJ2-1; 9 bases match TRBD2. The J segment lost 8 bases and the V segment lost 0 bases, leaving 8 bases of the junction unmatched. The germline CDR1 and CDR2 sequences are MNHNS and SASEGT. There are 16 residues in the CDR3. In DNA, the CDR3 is TGTGCCAGCAGTGAAGCAGGGGCGGGAGGGCCTCATGAGCAGTTCTTC. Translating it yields CASSEAGAGGPHEQFF.

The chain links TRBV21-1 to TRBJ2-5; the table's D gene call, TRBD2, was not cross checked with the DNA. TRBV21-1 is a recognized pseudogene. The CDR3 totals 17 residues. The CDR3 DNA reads TGTGCCAGCAGCAAAAACTCAACTAGCGGGGAACAAGAGACCCAGTACTTC. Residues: CASSKNSTSGEQETQYF.

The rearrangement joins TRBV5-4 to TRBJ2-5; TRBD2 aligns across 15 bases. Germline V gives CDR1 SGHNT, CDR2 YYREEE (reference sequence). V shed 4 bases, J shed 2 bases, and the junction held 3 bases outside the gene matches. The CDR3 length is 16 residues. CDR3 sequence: CASSPGLAGGQETQYF. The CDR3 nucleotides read TGTGCCAGCAGCCCGGGACTAGCGGGAGGACAAGAGACCCAGTACTTC.